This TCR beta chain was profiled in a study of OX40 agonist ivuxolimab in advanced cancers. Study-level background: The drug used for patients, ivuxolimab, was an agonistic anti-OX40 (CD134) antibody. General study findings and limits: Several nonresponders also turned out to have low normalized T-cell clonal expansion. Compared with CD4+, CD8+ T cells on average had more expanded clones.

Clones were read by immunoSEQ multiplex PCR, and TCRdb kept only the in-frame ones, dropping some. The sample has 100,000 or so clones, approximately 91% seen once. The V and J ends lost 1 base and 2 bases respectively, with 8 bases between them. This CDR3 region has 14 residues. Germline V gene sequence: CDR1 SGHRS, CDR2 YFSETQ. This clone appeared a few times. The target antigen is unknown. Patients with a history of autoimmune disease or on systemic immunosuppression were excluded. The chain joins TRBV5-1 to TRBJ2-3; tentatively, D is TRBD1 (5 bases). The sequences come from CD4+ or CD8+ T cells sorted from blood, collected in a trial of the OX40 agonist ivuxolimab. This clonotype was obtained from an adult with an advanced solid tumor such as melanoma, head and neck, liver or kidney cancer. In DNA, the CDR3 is TGCGCCAGCAGCTTGAGGACAACCACAGATACGCAGTATTTT. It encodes CASSLRTTTDTQYF.